This entry is about one T cell receptor beta chain. What it recognizes is unknown. The sort gate was single viable CD3+CD4+CD8-CD45RO+ cells for memory CD4+ T cells. CMV serostatus came from serum IgG against pp150, pp28, p38, p52. After thawing, CD4+ T cells were positively selected. The data originate from a study of memory CD4+ T cells and cytomegalovirus serostatus. Using immunoSEQ multiplex PCR, the repertoire was profiled, and TCRdb retains in-frame clones only, with some absent. Of 35,000 to 50,000 clones in the sample, 78% were seen once. V lost 7 bases and J lost 7; bases outside the gene matches: 9. Germline CDR1 reads MGHDK; CDR2 reads SYGVNS. This CDR3 comprises 13 residues. Study results and limitations: The CMV-associated TCR signature appears largely within the CD4+ memory repertoire.

The chain carries TRBV25-1 and TRBJ1-1; 7 bases line up with TRBD1. The TCR sequence derives from an adult in good health and CMV-seronegative. The sequenced sample was memory CD4+ T cells from blood. The CDR3 protein is CASTRGGMSEAFF. The CDR3 DNA reads as TGTGCCAGCACCAGGGGGGGAATGAGTGAAGCTTTCTTT.